This TCR beta chain originates from a study of control samples from healthy donors and cancer patients (dated by TCRdb to 2020 to 2022). The library relied on the immunoSEQ multiplex PCR assay. The table comes from immuneACCESS by way of TCRdb, which keeps in-frame sequences with V and J called. Part of the clones is missing from these tables; in studies checked, under half for an unresolved V gene and the rest for unknown reasons. Counted in this sample were some 150,000 clones; more than 85% of them appeared once. The ten largest clones represent around 2.5% of the sample. The V end gives up 0 bases and the J end 2 bases, leaving 8 bases in the junction not matched to a gene. CDR1 LGHDT and CDR2 YNNKEL were looked up in the germline V gene (reference sequence). Its CDR3 holds 17 amino acids, cysteine through phenylalanine. Only the CDR3 portion is preserved as DNA: 51 bases, with reading frame beginning at the first base.

A remark on this clone: Its antigen has not been determined. Base qualities are not at hand, and no much larger clone is one base apart.

This chain joins TRBV3-1 (or the pseudogene TRBV3-2) to TRBJ2-3; TRBD1 matches 7 bases in the middle. The TCR comes from a man over 45 in good health. Sequenced: blood. The CDR3 reads CASSQERAGGFTDTQYF. The sequenced DNA: TGTGCCAGCAGCCAAGAAAGGGCAGGGGGATTCACAGATACGCAGTATTTT.